Sequencing of this T cell receptor (beta chain) was carried out in a study of T cells in localized non-small cell lung cancer. Study-wide results and limits: A raised T cell density in blood coincided with lengthier overall survival. Heterogeneity within the tumor remains possible, as just one region underwent sequencing.

Sequencing used immunoSEQ multiplex PCR; TCRdb keeps in-frame clones, though not all of them. The sample records fewer than 40,000 clones, approximately 90% being singletons. Germline CDR1 reads SGHNT; CDR2 reads YYREEE (reference sequence). This CDR3 spans 16 amino acids. V was trimmed by 0 bases and J by 7 bases, leaving 16 bases between them. Turning to this clone: As yet, its antigen is unknown.

Material: peripheral blood mononuclear cells, obtained before any cancer treatment. The V gene is TRBV5-4, the J gene TRBJ1-4; D is possibly TRBD1 (6 bases). The TCR comes from a man between 35 and 75 years old with stage III lung adenocarcinoma. The CDR3 DNA is TGTGCCAGCAGCTTGGCCCCAGGGAGGGGGAGTGAAAAACTGTTTTTT. Translated: CASSLAPGRGSEKLFF. Full variable domain (missing parts from reference TRBV5-4 and TRBJ1-4): ETGVTQSPTHLIKTRGQQVTLRCSSQSGHNTVSWYQQALGQGPQFIFQYYREEENGRGNFPPRFSGLQFPNYSSELNVNALELDDSALYLCASSLAPGRGSEKLFFGSGTQLSVL.